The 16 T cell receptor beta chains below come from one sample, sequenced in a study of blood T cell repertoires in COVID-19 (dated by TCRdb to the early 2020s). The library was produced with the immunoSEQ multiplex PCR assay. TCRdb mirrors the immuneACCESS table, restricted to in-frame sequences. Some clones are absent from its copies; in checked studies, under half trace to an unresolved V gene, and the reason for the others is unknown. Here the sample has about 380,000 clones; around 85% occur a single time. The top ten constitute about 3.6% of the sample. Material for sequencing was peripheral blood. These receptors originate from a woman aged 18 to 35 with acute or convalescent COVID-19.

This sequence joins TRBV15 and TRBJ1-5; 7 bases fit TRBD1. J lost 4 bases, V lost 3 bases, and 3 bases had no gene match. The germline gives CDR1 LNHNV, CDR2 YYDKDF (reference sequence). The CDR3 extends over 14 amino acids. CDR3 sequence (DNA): TGTGCCACCAGCAGGGGGACAGTGAATCAGCCCCAGCATTTT. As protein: CATSRGTVNQPQHF. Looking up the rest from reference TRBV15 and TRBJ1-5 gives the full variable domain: DAMVIQNPRYQVTQFGKPVTLSCSQTLNHNVMYWYQQKSSQAPKLLFHYYDKDFNNEADTPDNFQSRRPNTSFCFLDIRSPGLGDTAMYLCATSRGTVNQPQHFGDGTRLSIL.

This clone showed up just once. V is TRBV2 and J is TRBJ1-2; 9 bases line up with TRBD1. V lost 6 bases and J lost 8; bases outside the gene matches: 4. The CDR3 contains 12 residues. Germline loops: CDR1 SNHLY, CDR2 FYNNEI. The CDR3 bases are TGTGCCAGCAGGGACAGGGGCCGGGGCTACACCTTC. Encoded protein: CASRDRGRGYTF.

This CDR3 is CASSLAGNNNEQFF. In DNA, the CDR3 is TGCGCCAGCAGCCTAGCGGGGAACAACAATGAGCAGTTCTTC. The chain is built from TRBV10-2 and TRBJ2-1; TRBD2 matches 9 bases. Germline V gene lookup returns CDR1 WSHSY and CDR2 SAAADI. This CDR3 spans 14 amino acids. V lost 6 bases to trimming and J lost 5 bases; unmatched junction nucleotides: 5.

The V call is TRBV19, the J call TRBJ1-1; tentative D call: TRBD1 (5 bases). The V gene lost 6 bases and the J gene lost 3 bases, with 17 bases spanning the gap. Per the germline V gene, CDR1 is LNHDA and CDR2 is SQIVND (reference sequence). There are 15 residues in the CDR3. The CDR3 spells CASRKQDGWDTEAFF. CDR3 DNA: TGTGCCAGTAGAAAACAGGACGGGTGGGACACTGAAGCTTTCTTT.

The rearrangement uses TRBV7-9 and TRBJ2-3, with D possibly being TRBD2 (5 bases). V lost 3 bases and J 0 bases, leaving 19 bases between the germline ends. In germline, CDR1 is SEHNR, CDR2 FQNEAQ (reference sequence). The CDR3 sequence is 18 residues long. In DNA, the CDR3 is TGTGCCAGCAGCTTTTCCCCACATACTAGTGTCAGCACAGATACGCAGTATTTT. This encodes CASSFSPHTSVSTDTQYF.

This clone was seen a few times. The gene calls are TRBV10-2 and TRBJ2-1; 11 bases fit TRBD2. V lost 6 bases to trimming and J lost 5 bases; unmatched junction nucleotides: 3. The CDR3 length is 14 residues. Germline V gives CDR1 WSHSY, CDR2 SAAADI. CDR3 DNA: TGCGCCAGCAGGATAGCGGGAGGGAACAATGAGCAGTTCTTC. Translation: CASRIAGGNNEQFF.

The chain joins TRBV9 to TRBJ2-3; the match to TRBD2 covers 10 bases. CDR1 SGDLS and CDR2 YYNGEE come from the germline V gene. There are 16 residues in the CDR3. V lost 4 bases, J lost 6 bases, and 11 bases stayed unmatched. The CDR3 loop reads CASSFPLAGLEDTQYF. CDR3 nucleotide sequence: TGTGCCAGCAGCTTCCCACTAGCGGGGTTAGAGGATACGCAGTATTTT.

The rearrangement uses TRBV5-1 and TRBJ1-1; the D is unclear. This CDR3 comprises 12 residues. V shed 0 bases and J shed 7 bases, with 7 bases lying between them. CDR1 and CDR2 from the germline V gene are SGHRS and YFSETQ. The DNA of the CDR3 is TGCGCCAGCAGCTTGGGACGGGATGAAGCTTTCTTT. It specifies CASSLGRDEAFF.

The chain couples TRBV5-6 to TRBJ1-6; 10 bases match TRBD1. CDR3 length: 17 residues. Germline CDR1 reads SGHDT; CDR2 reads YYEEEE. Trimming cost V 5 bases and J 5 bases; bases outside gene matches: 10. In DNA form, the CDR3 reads TGTGCCAGCAGACGGGACAGGGGCAGGGGCCATAATTCACCCCTCCACTTT. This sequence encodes CASRRDRGRGHNSPLHF.

CDR3 bases: TGTGCCAGCAGCTTTTGGGTAGCGGGAGGAGGAGAGACCCAGTACTTC. It translates to CASSFWVAGGGETQYF. The rearrangement links TRBV5-6 to TRBJ2-5; 10 bases match TRBD2. V was clipped by 2 bases and J by 4 bases; unmatched bases: 8. The CDR3 runs to 16 residues. CDR1 is SGHDT, CDR2 YYEEEE, per germline.

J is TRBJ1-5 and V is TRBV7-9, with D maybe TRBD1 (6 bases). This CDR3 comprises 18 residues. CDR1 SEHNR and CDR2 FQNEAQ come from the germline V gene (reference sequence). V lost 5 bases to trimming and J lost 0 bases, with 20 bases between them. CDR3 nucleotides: TGTGCCAGCAGCCTAGAAGCTTACAAAGGGGGTAGCAATCAGCCCCAGCATTTT. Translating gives CASSLEAYKGGSNQPQHF.

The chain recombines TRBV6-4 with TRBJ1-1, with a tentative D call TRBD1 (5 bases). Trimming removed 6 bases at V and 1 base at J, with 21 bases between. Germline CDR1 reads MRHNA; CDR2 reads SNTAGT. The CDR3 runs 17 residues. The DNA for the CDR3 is TGTGCCAGCAGCCTATTGGGACTCCCGGGGGGGAACACTGAAGCTTTCTTT. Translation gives CASSLLGLPGGNTEAFF.

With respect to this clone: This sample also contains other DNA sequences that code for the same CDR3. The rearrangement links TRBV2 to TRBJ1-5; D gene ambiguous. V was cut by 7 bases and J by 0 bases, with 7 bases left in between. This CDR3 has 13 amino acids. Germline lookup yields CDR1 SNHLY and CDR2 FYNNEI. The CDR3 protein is CASNGDSNQPQHF. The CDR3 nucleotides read TGTGCCAGCAACGGGGATAGCAATCAGCCCCAGCATTTT.

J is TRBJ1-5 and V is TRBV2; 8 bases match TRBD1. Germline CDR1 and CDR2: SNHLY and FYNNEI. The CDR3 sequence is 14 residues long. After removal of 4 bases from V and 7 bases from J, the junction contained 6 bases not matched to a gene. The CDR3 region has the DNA TGTGCCAGCAGTGGTCAGGGGGCTAGCCAGCCCCAGCATTTT. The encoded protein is CASSGQGASQPQHF.

The CDR3 region is CASTLPGEGINEKLFF. CDR3 in DNA: TGTGCCAGCACCCTCCCGGGGGAGGGGATTAATGAAAAACTGTTTTTT. The chain combines TRBV9 with TRBJ1-4; maybe TRBD1 (5 bases). Germline V lookup: CDR1 SGDLS, CDR2 YYNGEE. This CDR3 is built from 16 residues. Trimming stripped 6 bases from V and 4 bases from J, with 19 bases between. The full variable domain, completed using reference TRBV9 and TRBJ1-4, is DSGVTQTPKHLITATGQRVTLRCSPRSGDLSVYWYQQSLDQGLQFLIQYYNGEERAKGNILERFSAQQFPDLHSELNLSSLELGDSALYFCASTLPGEGINEKLFFGSGTQLSVL.

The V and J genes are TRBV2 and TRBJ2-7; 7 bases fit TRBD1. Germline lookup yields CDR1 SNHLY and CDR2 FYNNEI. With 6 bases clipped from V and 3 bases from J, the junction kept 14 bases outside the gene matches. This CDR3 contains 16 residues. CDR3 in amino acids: CASSPFVGQSDYEQYF. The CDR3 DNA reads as TGTGCCAGCAGCCCATTCGTGGGACAGAGTGACTACGAGCAGTACTTC.